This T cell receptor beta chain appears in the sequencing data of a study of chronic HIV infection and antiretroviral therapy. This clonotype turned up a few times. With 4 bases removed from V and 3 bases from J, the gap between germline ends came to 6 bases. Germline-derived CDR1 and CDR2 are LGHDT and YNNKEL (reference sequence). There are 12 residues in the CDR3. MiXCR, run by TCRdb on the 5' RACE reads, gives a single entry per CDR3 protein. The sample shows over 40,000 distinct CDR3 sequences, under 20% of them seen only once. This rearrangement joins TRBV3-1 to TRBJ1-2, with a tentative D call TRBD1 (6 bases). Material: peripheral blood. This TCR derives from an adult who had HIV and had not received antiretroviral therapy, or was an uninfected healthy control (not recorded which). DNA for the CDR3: TGTGCCAGCAGCCGGACAGACTATGGCTACACCTTC. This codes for CASSRTDYGYTF.